This TCR beta chain was recorded in a study of blood T cells in healthy people across ages. Across the study: T cells yielded about one barcoded beta molecule per two cells through template switching. Findings and caveats of the study: PBMC samples, being unsorted, prevented any conclusive comparison of naive and antigen-experienced cells. Age brought a roughly linear fall in TCR beta diversity measured per million T cells.

The CDR3 covers 15 residues. Trimming cost V 0 bases and J 2 bases, with 7 bases left between them. Per germline, CDR1 LGHNA and CDR2 YNFKEQ. Through a sample-barcoded 5' primer and a J-beta primer mix, a second PCR was run for roughly 6 to 11 cycles. One entry per CDR3 protein, called by TCRdb with MiXCR from the 5' RACE reads. The sample has more than 600,000 distinct CDR3 sequences; roughly 25% are singletons. This clonotype was detected a few times. Antigen: not known. These data were likewise used in another study, on T cells of mothers and their children. That paper notes: A few healthy Caucasian mothers, along with their six children, served as the donors.

Sample: blood. The sequence was collected from a boy between 10 and 17 years old in good health. The chain combines TRBV4-2 with TRBJ2-2; D remains ambiguous. This chain's CDR3 is CASSQDSRNTGELFF. The CDR3 region has the DNA TGTGCCAGCAGCCAAGATTCTAGAAACACCGGGGAGCTGTTTTTT.